This T cell receptor beta chain appears in the sequencing data of a study of blood T cell repertoires in COVID-19. Across the whole study: The study drew acute and convalescent COVID-19 samples from the United States, Italy and Spain. PBMCs, B-cell-depleted T cells, or T cells provided the cDNA or gDNA that made up the material.

Per the study methods: Reference gene primers were amplified, and this amplification served to estimate nucleated cell counts. The data were produced by immunoSEQ multiplex PCR, yet TCRdb's version contains in-frame clones alone and is incomplete. The DNA was the basis for D and trimming; V, J and clone size are from that table. The repertoire holds approximately 170,000 clones, 88% seen once, with approximately 1% in the top ten. This clone occurred once. Trimming stripped 5 bases from V and 1 base from J, with 11 bases between. This CDR3 contains 14 residues. The germline V gene has CDR1 SGHAT and CDR2 FQNNGV.

This chain uses TRBV11-2 with TRBJ1-1; D is possibly TRBD1 (6 bases). The sample was peripheral blood. The source is a man aged 30 to 45 with acute or convalescent COVID-19. The CDR3: CASSANRENTEAFF. CDR3 coding DNA: TGTGCCAGCAGCGCCAACAGGGAGAACACTGAAGCTTTCTTT.